The next 9 T cell receptor beta chains were all read from a single sample in a study of blood T cell repertoires in COVID-19. Sequencing was performed with immunoSEQ multiplex PCR; in TCRdb, only in-frame clones are kept and a portion is missing. Of hundreds of thousands of clones listed, around 84% are singletons. The sequencing input was peripheral blood. The source of these receptors is a man in his fifties or sixties with COVID-19, enrolled during active disease.

V and J are TRBV4-2 and TRBJ2-7, with D perhaps TRBD2 (6 bases). The CDR3 is 15 amino acids. Deletions cut 0 bases from V and 2 bases from J, with 11 bases between. Germline CDR1 and CDR2: LGHNA and YNFKEQ. CDR3 loop: CASSQEGGRAYEQYF. Written as DNA, the CDR3 is TGTGCCAGCAGCCAAGAGGGGGGACGGGCCTACGAGCAGTACTTC.

The chain links TRBV5-4 to TRBJ2-3, with 7 positions matching TRBD1. Germline-derived CDR1 and CDR2 are SGHNT and YYREEE (reference sequence). The CDR3 contains 15 residues. V shed 3 bases, J shed 0 bases, and the junction held 4 bases outside the gene matches. The CDR3 nucleotides are TGTGCCAGCAGCTGGGGGACAGTTAGCACAGATACGCAGTATTTT. The encoded protein is CASSWGTVSTDTQYF.

Only a few counts were recorded for this clone. V gene TRBV7-9 combines with J gene TRBJ1-6; no clear D. The CDR3 is made up of 14 amino acids. From germline, CDR1 is SEHNR and CDR2 FQNEAQ (reference sequence). V was cut by 3 bases and J by 0 bases, with 3 bases left in between. The CDR3 coding sequence is TGTGCCAGCAGCTTTAGCTCCTATAATTCACCCCTCCACTTT. This translates into CASSFSSYNSPLHF. The full variable domain, completed using reference TRBV7-9 and TRBJ1-6, is DTGVSQNPRHKITKRGQNVTFRCDPISEHNRLYWYRQTLGQGPEFLTYFQNEAQLEKSRLLSDRFSAERPKGSFSTLEIQRTEQGDSAMYLCASSFSSYNSPLHFGNGTRLTVT.

This clone showed up just a few times. The DNA of the CDR3 is TGTGCCAGCAGCCACCCCAGGAGCGGCACCGGGGAGCTGTTTTTT. Its translation: CASSHPRSGTGELFF. This rearrangement joins TRBV9 to TRBJ2-2; a weak D match, TRBD2 (5 bases). This CDR3 is 15 amino acids long. The V and J ends lost 4 bases and 4 bases respectively, with 14 bases between them. Germline CDR1 SGDLS, CDR2 YYNGEE.

The chain uses TRBV3-1 (or the pseudogene TRBV3-2) and TRBJ2-1; the D gene is possibly TRBD2 (5 bases). The CDR3 contains 15 residues. Trimming removed 0 bases at V and 2 bases at J, with 8 bases between. Per the germline V gene, CDR1 is LGHDT and CDR2 is YNNKEL (reference sequence). CDR3: CASSQDGGPYNEQFF. In nucleotides, the CDR3 is TGTGCCAGCAGCCAAGACGGCGGGCCCTACAATGAGCAGTTCTTC.

This rearrangement joins TRBV19 to TRBJ2-7; TRBD2 is a possible D gene (5 bases). Germline lookup yields CDR1 LNHDA and CDR2 SQIVND (reference sequence). The CDR3 loop spans 16 amino acids. V shed 6 bases and J shed 1 base, with 19 bases lying between them. The CDR3: CASSGGLSGVSYEQYF. DNA of the CDR3: TGTGCCAGTAGCGGAGGCCTCTCTGGGGTTTCCTACGAGCAGTACTTC.

The chain is built from TRBV2 and TRBJ1-2; TRBD1 matches at 7 bases. This CDR3 has 13 residues. V gave up 7 bases and J gave up 2 bases; unmatched junction bases: 4. Per germline, CDR1 SNHLY and CDR2 FYNNEI. Here the CDR3 reads CASTGQANYGYTF. The CDR3 DNA is TGTGCCAGCACCGGACAGGCAAACTATGGCTACACCTTC.

The CDR3 sequence: CATSDPKIGDNQPQHF. The CDR3 DNA reads as TGTGCCACCAGTGACCCGAAAATAGGAGACAATCAGCCCCAGCATTTT. The chain joins TRBV24-1 to TRBJ1-5; D unresolved. The germline CDR1 and CDR2 sequences are KGHDR and SFDVKD. V was cut by 4 bases and J by 3 bases, with 15 bases left in between. The CDR3 contains 16 residues.

This rearrangement joins TRBV18 to TRBJ2-3; the match to TRBD1 covers 7 bases. The CDR3 is 17 amino acids. The germline CDR1 and CDR2 sequences are KGHSH and LQKENI. Trimming took 3 bases from V and 3 from J; bases not matched to a gene: 12. CDR3 protein: CASSPLSRGGITDTQYF. CDR3 nucleotide sequence: TGTGCCAGCTCACCCCTATCCCGAGGGGGCATTACAGATACGCAGTATTTT.